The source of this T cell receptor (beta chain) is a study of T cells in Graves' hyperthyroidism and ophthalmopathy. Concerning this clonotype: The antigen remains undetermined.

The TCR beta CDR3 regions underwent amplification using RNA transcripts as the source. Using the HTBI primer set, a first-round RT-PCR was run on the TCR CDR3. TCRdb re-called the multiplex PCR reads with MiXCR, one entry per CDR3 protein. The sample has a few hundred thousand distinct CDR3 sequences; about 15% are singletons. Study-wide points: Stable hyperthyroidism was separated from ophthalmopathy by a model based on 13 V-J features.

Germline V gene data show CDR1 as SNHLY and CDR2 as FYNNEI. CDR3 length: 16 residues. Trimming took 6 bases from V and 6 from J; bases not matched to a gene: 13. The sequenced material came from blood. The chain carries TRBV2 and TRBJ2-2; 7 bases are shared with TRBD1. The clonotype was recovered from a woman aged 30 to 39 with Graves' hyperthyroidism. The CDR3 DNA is TGTGCCAGCAGCGAGCTTTCCGGGCAGGGGGCCGGGGAGCTGTTTTTT. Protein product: CASSELSGQGAGELFF.